This T cell receptor beta chain was identified in a study of blood T cells in healthy people across ages. General study results and limits: Diversity estimated from one million T cells was considered an underestimate. Strong correlation linked observed beta diversity and percent naive T cells. Because sorting was not performed, PBMCs prevented conclusive naive versus antigen-experienced comparison.

This clonotype came up many times. Its target is not known. CDR3 size: 14 residues. CDR1 is DFQATT and CDR2 is SNEGSKA in the germline V gene (reference sequence). V lost 0 bases and J lost 0, with 7 bases in between. Sample-barcoded 5' priming and a J-beta primer mix drove a second PCR of about 6 to 12 cycles. One entry per CDR3 protein results from TCRdb running MiXCR on the 5' RACE reads. This sample has 870,000 or so distinct CDR3 sequences, with 29% found just once. This rearrangement joins TRBV20-1 to TRBJ2-3; D gene ambiguous. The sequence derives from a woman aged 80 or over in good health. Sample: blood. CDR3 DNA: TGCAGTGCTAGAGACTCATCTAGCACAGATACGCAGTATTTT. Encoded protein: CSARDSSSTDTQYF.